These 4 T cell receptor beta chains share one sample of origin, sequenced in a study of esophageal squamous cell carcinoma under preoperative chemotherapy. The time point: before preoperative PTX-NDP chemotherapy. Using its own MiXCR run on the PCR reads, TCRdb lists one record per CDR3 protein. The table includes 10,000 to 15,000 distinct CDR3 sequences, 54% detected once. The sample was acquired from a patient given preoperative chemotherapy. These receptors all come from a human donor with esophageal squamous cell carcinoma. The donor label of this sample is uncertain.

This clonotype came up many times. This chain uses TRBV7-6 with TRBJ2-1; 10 positions match TRBD2. The DNA end favors TRBJ2-7, so the J call may be wrong. Germline CDR1 SGHVS, CDR2 FNYEAQ. The CDR3 has 15 amino acids. CDR3 DNA sequence: TGTGCCAGCAGCTCAGGACTAGCGGTTTACAATGAGCAGTACTTC. It encodes CASSSGLAVYNEQYF.

Notes on this clonotype: The junction shows a germline mismatch at one end, possibly a read error. This chain uses TRBV12-3 or TRBV12-4 with TRBJ2-1; a weak D match, TRBD1 (6 bases). The CDR3 length is 12 residues. In DNA, the CDR3 is TGTGCCAGCGGTTTGGGGGCGAATGCGCAGTTCTTT. It codes for CASGLGANAQFF.

The chain carries TRBV27 and TRBJ2-7; possibly TRBD2 for D (6 bases). Per the germline V gene, CDR1 is MNHEY and CDR2 is SMNVEV (reference sequence). The CDR3 length is 15 residues. The V end lost 0 bases, the J end lost 5 bases, and 14 bases lay between the germline ends. For the CDR3, the DNA is TGTGCCAGCAGTTTATCGCGGGGACTGCTGAACGAGCAGTACTTC. Its translation is CASSLSRGLLNEQYF.

The rearrangement uses TRBV6-1 and TRBJ2-1; 10 bases match TRBD2. The J call may be incorrect, as the DNA end agrees better with TRBJ2-5. Germline CDR1 MNHNS, CDR2 SASEGT. This CDR3 contains 15 residues. The chain's CDR3 is CASRNLAGEAETQYF. The CDR3, as DNA: TGTGCCAGCAGAAACCTAGCGGGAGAAGCAGAGACCCAGTACTTC.